The next 20 T cell receptor beta chains were all read from a single sample in a study of T-cell memory formation after mild COVID-19 (dated by TCRdb to the early 2020s). Library preparation used 5' RACE. Sequencing took place on an Illumina NovaSeq 6000. TCRdb trimmed public reads at Q25 via fastp, called clones via MiXCR and kept in-frame beta chains. Each CDR3 protein gets just one entry, which takes the most common genes and DNA from the rows behind it. The sample records about 150,000 distinct CDR3 sequences, 20% to 25% of which are singletons. Roughly a quarter of the sample comes from the top ten. The sample taken for sequencing was PBMCs or a T cell subset sorted from them (not recorded which). The receptors were sampled from an adult woman who had mild COVID-19 (a few samples of this study predate the infection). The sample titles of this study are shuffled in the database, so cell type and time point are left out; the donor was told from shared clones.

In its sample, this clonotype was seen a few times. V and J are TRBV29-1 and TRBJ2-5, with TRBD2 matching 8 bases. Germline V CDR1 and CDR2: SQVTM, ANQGSEA. This CDR3 is 14 amino acids long. Germline trimming cut 5 bases from V and 4 bases from J; bases unmatched to any gene: 9. The CDR3 sequence: CSVYGTGGRETQYF. The CDR3 DNA follows: TGCAGCGTTTATGGTACGGGGGGGCGAGAGACCCAGTACTTC.

This clonotype has only a few counts. V usage is TRBV7-9 and J usage is TRBJ2-7; no clear D gene. The germline V and J ends were trimmed by 5 bases and 6 bases, with 11 bases remaining between them. From germline, CDR1 is SEHNR and CDR2 FQNEAQ (reference sequence). The CDR3 length is 12 residues. CDR3 in DNA: TGTGCCAGCAGCCCCCCCTCGTTCGAGCAGTACTTC. It translates to CASSPPSFEQYF. Filled out from reference TRBV7-9 and TRBJ2-7, the complete variable domain reads DTGVSQNPRHKITKRGQNVTFRCDPISEHNRLYWYRQTLGQGPEFLTYFQNEAQLEKSRLLSDRFSAERPKGSFSTLEIQRTEQGDSAMYLCASSPPSFEQYFGPGTRLTVT.

The chain is built from TRBV12-3 or TRBV12-4 and TRBJ2-3, with a possible D match to TRBD1 (5 bases). CDR3 length: 14 amino acids. The V end was cut by 6 bases, the J end by 2 bases, with 12 bases between. The CDR3 nucleotides read TGTGCCAGCAGCCCAGGGCTGACCACAGATACGCAGTATTTT. It is translated as CASSPGLTTDTQYF.

The rearrangement uses TRBV19 and TRBJ1-1, with D unclear. This CDR3 is 13 amino acids long. Germline-derived CDR1 and CDR2 are LNHDA and SQIVND (reference sequence). Trimming took 3 bases from V and 5 from J, leaving 10 bases between them. The CDR3 DNA reads as TGTGCCAGTAGTATTAATTGGGGTACTGAAGCTTTCTTT. Translated: CASSINWGTEAFF.

This clonotype turned up a few times. V gene TRBV24-1 combines with J gene TRBJ1-1; D is unresolved. Trimming removed 4 bases at V and 5 bases at J, with 10 bases between. The CDR3 sequence is 13 residues long. Germline-derived CDR1 and CDR2 are KGHDR and SFDVKD. This CDR3 reads CATSDPENTEAFF. CDR3 nucleotide sequence: TGTGCCACCAGTGACCCGGAGAATACTGAAGCTTTCTTT.

The chain carries TRBV6-5 and TRBJ2-1, with 11 bases that match TRBD2. J lost 5 bases, V lost 6 bases, and 3 bases had no gene match. CDR3 size: 14 residues. Germline V CDR1 and CDR2: MNHEY, SVGAGI. The CDR3 spells CASRGTSGNNEQFF. In DNA, the CDR3 is TGTGCCAGCAGAGGGACTAGCGGTAACAATGAGCAGTTCTTC.

The sample holds a few counts of this clonotype. The chain links TRBV6-1 to TRBJ2-5; 13 nucleotides agree with TRBD2. There are 19 residues in the CDR3. V was clipped by 9 bases and J by 0 bases; unmatched bases: 16. In germline, CDR1 is MNHNS, CDR2 SASEGT. CDR3 in amino acids: CASTGAGTSGEPYQETQYF. In DNA, the CDR3 is TGTGCCAGTACTGGAGCGGGGACTAGCGGGGAACCGTACCAAGAGACCCAGTACTTC.

This clonotype was seen only a few times. The chain has TRBV6-2 or TRBV6-3 and TRBJ1-6; D is possibly TRBD1 (5 bases). Germline V lookup: CDR1 MNHEY, CDR2 SVGEGT. The CDR3 consists of 16 residues. V gave up 5 bases and J gave up 7 bases, with 18 bases separating them. The CDR3 bases are TGTGCCAGCAGTAAAATACAGGACGCCCCGAATTCACCCCTCCACTTT. Amino acid sequence: CASSKIQDAPNSPLHF.

The V call is TRBV27, the J call TRBJ2-7, with TRBD2 as a possible D gene (5 bases). Germline CDR1 and CDR2: MNHEY and SMNVEV (reference sequence). Trimming cost V 8 bases and J 2 bases, with 13 bases left between them. The CDR3 is 13 amino acids. CDR3 in amino acids: CASGSEVTYEQYF. The CDR3 DNA follows: TGTGCCAGCGGTTCGGAGGTCACCTACGAGCAGTACTTC.

This clonotype was detected only a few times. The chain employs TRBV19 and TRBJ1-1; D remains unclear. Between the trimmed V and J ends, which lost 3 bases and 4 bases, there was a span of 9 bases. Germline V lookup: CDR1 LNHDA, CDR2 SQIVND (reference sequence). The CDR3 spans 13 residues. The CDR3 region has the DNA TGTGCCAGTAGTATCGCCGGGGTCACTGAAGCTTTCTTT. The encoded protein is CASSIAGVTEAFF.

This clonotype was detected a few times. V usage is TRBV6-5 and J usage is TRBJ1-1, with unresolved D. In germline, CDR1 is MNHEY, CDR2 SVGAGI. The CDR3 extends over 14 amino acids. The ends were cut back, 2 bases at V and 3 bases at J, with 10 bases in the middle. The CDR3 bases are TGTGCCAGCAGTTACGCTCTTCGGGACACTGAAGCTTTCTTT. This gives the protein CASSYALRDTEAFF.

The V and J genes are TRBV9 and TRBJ1-1, with a possible D match to TRBD1 (6 bases). Trimming removed 0 bases at V and 0 bases at J, with 12 bases between. Germline V CDR1 and CDR2: SGDLS, YYNGEE. The CDR3 has 16 residues. In DNA, the CDR3 is TGTGCCAGCAGCGTAGGGGGGCTTGGAATGAACACTGAAGCTTTCTTT. Residues: CASSVGGLGMNTEAFF.

There are a few counts of this clonotype. This chain joins TRBV10-3 and TRBJ1-5; possibly TRBD1 for D (6 bases). Germline CDR1 and CDR2: ENHRY and SYGVKD. The length of the CDR3 is 15 residues. Trimming left V 3 bases short and J 1 base short, with 10 bases between. DNA for the CDR3: TGTGCCATCAGTGAAGGTGACAGGAGCAATCAGCCCCAGCATTTT. Protein product: CAISEGDRSNQPQHF.

This chain joins TRBV20-1 and TRBJ2-1; D possibly corresponds to TRBD1 (5 bases). The CDR3 is 15 amino acids. V gave up 1 base and J gave up 0 bases, with 10 bases separating them. Per germline, CDR1 DFQATT and CDR2 SNEGSKA (reference sequence). The chain's CDR3 is CSARGLRASYNEQFF. The CDR3 DNA reads TGCAGTGCTAGAGGACTCAGGGCCTCCTACAATGAGCAGTTCTTC.

This clonotype has a count of ten or more. The chain couples TRBV27 to TRBJ2-2; D unresolved. V was trimmed by 4 bases and J by 5 bases, leaving 14 bases between them. The CDR3 contains 15 residues. Germline V gives CDR1 MNHEY, CDR2 SMNVEV (reference sequence). This CDR3 is CASSWAPAVTGELFF. The CDR3 nucleotides are TGTGCCAGCAGTTGGGCACCCGCAGTAACCGGGGAGCTGTTTTTT.

This clonotype occurred a few times. The V gene is TRBV6-1, the J gene TRBJ2-6; D gene unclear. V was pared by 3 bases and J by 3 bases, with 6 bases between. The length of the CDR3 is 14 residues. Germline V lookup: CDR1 MNHNS, CDR2 SASEGT. The CDR3 protein is CASSDLSGANVLTF. The CDR3 bases are TGTGCCAGCAGTGATCTAAGTGGGGCCAACGTCCTGACTTTC.

The chain joins TRBV7-8 to TRBJ1-1; unclear D gene. Trimming removed 3 bases at V and 7 bases at J, with 6 bases between. CDR3 length: 11 amino acids. Germline assignment: CDR1 SGHVS and CDR2 FQNEAQ. This CDR3 is CASSLHYEAFF. CDR3 sequence (DNA): TGTGCCAGCAGCTTGCACTATGAAGCTTTCTTT.

The chain couples TRBV27 to TRBJ2-7, with D possibly being TRBD1 or TRBD2 (5 bases each). Between the trimmed V and J ends, which lost 4 bases and 6 bases, there was a span of 13 bases. The length of the CDR3 is 13 residues. Germline V gives CDR1 MNHEY, CDR2 SMNVEV (reference sequence). CDR3 in DNA: TGTGCCAGCAGTTCCCACGGGGCCGGCGAGCAGTACTTC. Encoded protein: CASSSHGAGEQYF.

This clonotype was counted between two and nine times. The V and J genes are TRBV7-9 and TRBJ1-4; D is unclear. The CDR3 consists of 15 residues. Germline-derived CDR1 and CDR2 are SEHNR and FQNEAQ (reference sequence). V lost 5 bases and J 7 bases, leaving 17 bases between the germline ends. CDR3 sequence reads: CASSEAWESSEKLFF. The CDR3, as DNA: TGTGCCAGCAGCGAGGCTTGGGAGAGCAGTGAAAAACTGTTTTTT.

This clonotype was counted a single time. V usage is TRBV29-1 and J usage is TRBJ2-2; D may be TRBD2 (6 bases). The V and J ends lost 3 bases and 7 bases respectively, with 9 bases between them. Germline V lookup: CDR1 SQVTM, CDR2 ANQGSEA. The CDR3 has 12 residues. CDR3 residues: CSVEEGYGELFF. The CDR3 coding sequence is TGCAGCGTTGAGGAGGGATACGGGGAGCTGTTTTTT.